The rows below give T cell receptor beta chains drawn from one sample of a study of type 1 regulatory T cells. In TCRdb, the reads were re-called with MiXCR into one record per CDR3 protein. Of about 5,800 distinct CDR3 sequences listed, 27% were seen once; the top ten hold about 7.8%. For these receptors, no antigen is known. The material sequenced was cultured T cells, either the whole culture or a sorted T cell fraction (not recorded which). The receptor set was obtained from a human donor in good health. CDR3s include the opening cysteine and the closing phenylalanine or tryptophan. A D gene is named only where the DNA matches it firmly. Clone size appears in some rows only: once, few, many, or a class for an expanded clone.

-	TRBV5-1	medium-sized	TRBJ2-6	CASSLGQGANVLTF	TGCGCCAGCAGCTTGGGTCAAGGGGCCAACGTCCTGACTTTC
-	TRBV7-3	-	TRBJ2-1	CASSLYGPEGQFF	TGTGCCAGCAGCTTATATGGCCCCGAGGGGCAGTTCTTC
-	TRBV7-2	-	TRBJ2-3	CASSRDRGGTDTQYF	TGTGCCAGCAGCCGAGACAGGGGAGGGACAGATACGCAGTATTTT
TRBD2	TRBV5-4	few	TRBJ2-1	CASSLGLAEYNEQFF	TGTGCCAGCAGCTTAGGACTAGCGGAATACAATGAGCAGTTCTTC
-	TRBV20-1	-	TRBJ2-4	CSARGQVNIQYF	TGCAGTGCTAGAGGACAGGTGAACATTCAGTACTTC
-	TRBV18	medium-sized	TRBJ2-7	CASSRLYEQYF	TGTGCCAGCTCACGCCTCTACGAGCAGTACTTC
-	TRBV5-1	-	TRBJ2-5	CASADSQETQYF	TGCGCCAGCGCGGACAGTCAAGAGACCCAGTACTTC
-	TRBV12-3/TRBV12-4	medium-sized	TRBJ1-2	CASRGRGGYTDGYTF	TGTGCCAGCAGAGGGAGGGGGGGCTATACAGATGGCTACACCTTC
-	TRBV6-5	medium-sized	TRBJ2-3	CASSYKFTDTQYF	TGTGCCAGCAGTTACAAATTCACAGATACGCAGTATTTT
TRBD2	TRBV5-1	many	TRBJ2-1	CASSFQRGLEEQFF	TGCGCCAGCAGCTTCCAGCGGGGGCTCGAGGAGCAGTTCTTC
TRBD1	TRBV3-1	-	TRBJ1-2	CASSLQGALSYGYTF	TGTGCCAGCAGCCTACAGGGGGCGCTTAGCTATGGCTACACCTTC
-	TRBV5-1	medium-sized	TRBJ1-1	CASSLGQGGTEAFF	TGCGCCAGCAGCTTGGGGCAGGGCGGGACTGAAGCTTTCTTT
-	TRBV10-3	medium-sized	TRBJ2-5	CAISGLAQETQYF	TGTGCCATCAGTGGGCTAGCCCAAGAGACCCAGTACTTC
TRBD1	TRBV6-1	medium-sized	TRBJ1-3	CASRAKTGTGDGNTIYF	TGTGCCAGCAGAGCGAAAACCGGGACAGGGGATGGAAACACCATATATTTT
TRBD2	TRBV12-3/TRBV12-4	medium-sized	TRBJ2-3	CASSLPPGLAGEATDTQYF	TGTGCCAGCAGTCTACCACCGGGACTAGCGGGAGAAGCCACAGATACGCAGTATTTT